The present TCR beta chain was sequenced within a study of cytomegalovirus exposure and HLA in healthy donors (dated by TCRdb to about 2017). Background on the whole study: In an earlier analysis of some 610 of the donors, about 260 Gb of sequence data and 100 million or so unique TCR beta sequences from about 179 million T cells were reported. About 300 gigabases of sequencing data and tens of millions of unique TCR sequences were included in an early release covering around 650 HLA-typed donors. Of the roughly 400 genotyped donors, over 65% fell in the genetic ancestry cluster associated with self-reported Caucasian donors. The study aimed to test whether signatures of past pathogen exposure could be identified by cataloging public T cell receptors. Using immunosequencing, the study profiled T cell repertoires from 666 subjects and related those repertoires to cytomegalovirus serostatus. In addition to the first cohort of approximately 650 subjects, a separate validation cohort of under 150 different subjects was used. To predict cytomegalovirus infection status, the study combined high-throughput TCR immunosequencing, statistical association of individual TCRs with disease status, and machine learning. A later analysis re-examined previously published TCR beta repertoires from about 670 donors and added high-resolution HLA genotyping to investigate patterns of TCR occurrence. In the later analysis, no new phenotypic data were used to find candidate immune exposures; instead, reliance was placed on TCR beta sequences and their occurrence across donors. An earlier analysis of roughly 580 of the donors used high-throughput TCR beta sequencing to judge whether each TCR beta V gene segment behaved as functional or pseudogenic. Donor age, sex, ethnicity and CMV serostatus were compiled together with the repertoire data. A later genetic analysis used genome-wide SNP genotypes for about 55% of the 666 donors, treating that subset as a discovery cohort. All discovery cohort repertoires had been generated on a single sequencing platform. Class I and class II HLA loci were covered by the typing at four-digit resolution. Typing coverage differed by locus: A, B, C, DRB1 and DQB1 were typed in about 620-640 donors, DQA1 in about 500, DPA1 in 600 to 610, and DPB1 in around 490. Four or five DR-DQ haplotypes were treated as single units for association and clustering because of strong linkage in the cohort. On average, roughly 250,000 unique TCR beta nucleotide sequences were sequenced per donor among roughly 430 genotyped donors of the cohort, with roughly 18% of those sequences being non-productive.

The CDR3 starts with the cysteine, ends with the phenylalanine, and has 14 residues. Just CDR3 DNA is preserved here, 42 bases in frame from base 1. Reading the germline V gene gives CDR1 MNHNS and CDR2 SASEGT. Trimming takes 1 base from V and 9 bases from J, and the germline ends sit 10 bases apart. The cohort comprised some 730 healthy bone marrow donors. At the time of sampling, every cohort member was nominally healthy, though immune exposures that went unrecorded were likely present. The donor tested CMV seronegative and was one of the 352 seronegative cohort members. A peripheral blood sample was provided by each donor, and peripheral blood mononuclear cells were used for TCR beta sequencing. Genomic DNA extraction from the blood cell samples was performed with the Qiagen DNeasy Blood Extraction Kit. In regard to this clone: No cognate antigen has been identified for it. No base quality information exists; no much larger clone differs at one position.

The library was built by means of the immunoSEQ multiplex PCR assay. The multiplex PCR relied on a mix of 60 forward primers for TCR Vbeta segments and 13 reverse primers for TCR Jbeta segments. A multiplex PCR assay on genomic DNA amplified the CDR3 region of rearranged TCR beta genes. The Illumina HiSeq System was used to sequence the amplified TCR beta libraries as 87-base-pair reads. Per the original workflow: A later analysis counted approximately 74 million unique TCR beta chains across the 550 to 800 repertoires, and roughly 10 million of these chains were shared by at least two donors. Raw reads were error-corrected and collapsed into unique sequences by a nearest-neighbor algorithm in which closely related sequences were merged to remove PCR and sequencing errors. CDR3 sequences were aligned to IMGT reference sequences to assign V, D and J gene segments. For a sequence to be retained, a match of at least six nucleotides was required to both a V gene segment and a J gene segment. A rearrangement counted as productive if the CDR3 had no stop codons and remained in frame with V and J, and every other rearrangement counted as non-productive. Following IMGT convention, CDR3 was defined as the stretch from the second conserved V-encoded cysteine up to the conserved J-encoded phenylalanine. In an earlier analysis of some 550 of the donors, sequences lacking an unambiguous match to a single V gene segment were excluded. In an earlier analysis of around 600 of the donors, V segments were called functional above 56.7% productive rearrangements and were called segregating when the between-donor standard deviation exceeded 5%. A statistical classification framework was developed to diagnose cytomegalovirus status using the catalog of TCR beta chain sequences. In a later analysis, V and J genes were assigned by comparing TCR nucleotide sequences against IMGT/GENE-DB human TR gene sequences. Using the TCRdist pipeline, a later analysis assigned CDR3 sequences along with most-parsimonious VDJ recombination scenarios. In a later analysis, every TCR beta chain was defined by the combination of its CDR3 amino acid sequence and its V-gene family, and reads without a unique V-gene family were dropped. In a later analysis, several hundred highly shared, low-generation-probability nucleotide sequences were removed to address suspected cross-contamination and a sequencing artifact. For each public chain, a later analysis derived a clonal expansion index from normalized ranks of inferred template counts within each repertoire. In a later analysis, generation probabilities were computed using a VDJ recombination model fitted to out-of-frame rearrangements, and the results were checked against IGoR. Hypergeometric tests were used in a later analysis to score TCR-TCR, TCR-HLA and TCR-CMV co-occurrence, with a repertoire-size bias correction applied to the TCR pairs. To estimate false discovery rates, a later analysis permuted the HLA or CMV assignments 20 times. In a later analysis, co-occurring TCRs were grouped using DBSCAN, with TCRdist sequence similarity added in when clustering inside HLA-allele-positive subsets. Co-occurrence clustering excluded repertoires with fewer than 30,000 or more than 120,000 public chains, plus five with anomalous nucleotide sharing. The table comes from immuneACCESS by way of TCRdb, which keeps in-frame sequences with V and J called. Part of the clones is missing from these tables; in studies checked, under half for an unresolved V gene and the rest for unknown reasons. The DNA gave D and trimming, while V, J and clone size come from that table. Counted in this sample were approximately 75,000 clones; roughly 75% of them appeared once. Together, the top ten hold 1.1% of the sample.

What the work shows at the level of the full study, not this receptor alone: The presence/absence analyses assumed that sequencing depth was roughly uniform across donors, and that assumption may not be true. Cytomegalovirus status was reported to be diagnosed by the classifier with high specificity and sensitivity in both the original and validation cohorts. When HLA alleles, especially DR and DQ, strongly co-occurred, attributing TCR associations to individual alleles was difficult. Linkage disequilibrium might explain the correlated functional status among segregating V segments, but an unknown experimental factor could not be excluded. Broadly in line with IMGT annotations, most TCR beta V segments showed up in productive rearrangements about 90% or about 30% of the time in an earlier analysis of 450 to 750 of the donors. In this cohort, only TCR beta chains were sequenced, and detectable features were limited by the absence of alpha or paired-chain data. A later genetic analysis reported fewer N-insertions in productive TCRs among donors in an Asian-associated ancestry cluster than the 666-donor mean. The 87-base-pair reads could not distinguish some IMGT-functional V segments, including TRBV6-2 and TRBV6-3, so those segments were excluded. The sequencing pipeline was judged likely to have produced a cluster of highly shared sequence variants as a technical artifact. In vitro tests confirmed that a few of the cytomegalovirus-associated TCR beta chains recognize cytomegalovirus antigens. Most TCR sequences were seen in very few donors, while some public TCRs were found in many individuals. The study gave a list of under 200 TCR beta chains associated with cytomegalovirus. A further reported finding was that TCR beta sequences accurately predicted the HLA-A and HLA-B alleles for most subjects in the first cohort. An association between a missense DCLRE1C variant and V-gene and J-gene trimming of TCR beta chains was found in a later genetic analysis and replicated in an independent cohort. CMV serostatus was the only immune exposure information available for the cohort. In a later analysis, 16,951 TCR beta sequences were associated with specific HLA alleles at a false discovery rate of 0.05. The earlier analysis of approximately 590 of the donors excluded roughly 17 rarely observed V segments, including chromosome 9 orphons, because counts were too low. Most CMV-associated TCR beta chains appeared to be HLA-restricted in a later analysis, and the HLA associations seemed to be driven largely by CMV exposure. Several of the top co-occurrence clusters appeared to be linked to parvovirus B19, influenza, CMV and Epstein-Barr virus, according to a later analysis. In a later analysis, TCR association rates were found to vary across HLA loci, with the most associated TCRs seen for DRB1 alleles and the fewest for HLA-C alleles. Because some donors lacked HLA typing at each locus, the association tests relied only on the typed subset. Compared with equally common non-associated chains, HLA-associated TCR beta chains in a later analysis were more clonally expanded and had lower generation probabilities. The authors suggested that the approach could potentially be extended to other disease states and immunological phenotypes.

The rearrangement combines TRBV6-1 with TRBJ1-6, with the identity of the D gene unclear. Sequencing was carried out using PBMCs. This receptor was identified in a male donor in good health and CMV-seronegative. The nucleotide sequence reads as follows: TGTGCCAGCAGTGAAGGCCCCCTACCTTCACCCCTCCACTTT. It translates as CASSEGPLPSPLHF.